This TCR beta chain was captured by sequencing in a study of early T cells in non-severe SARS-CoV-2 infection. Across the study: Sequencing of bulk RNA from unsorted whole blood was done, without chain pairing.

Per germline, CDR1 KGHDR and CDR2 SFDVKD. Trimming cost V 3 bases and J 4 bases; bases outside gene matches: 7. The CDR3 spans 17 residues. Researchers tagged individual cDNA molecules with unique molecular identifiers. Each CDR3 protein gets one entry after TCRdb re-called the 5' RACE reads with MiXCR. The sample includes 90,000 to 120,000 distinct CDR3 sequences, about an eighth of them seen just once. On this clonotype: The antigen is not known.

General study results and limits: CD4 and private specificities were missed by VDJdb matching, which favored anti-spike CD8 responses.

The sequence came from an adult who was a healthcare worker with PCR-confirmed SARS-CoV-2 infection or an uninfected control (not recorded which). The chain combines TRBV24-1 with TRBJ2-3; TRBD2 aligns across 12 bases. Sequencing was performed on whole blood. The CDR3 loop reads CATSDRGLAGPPDTQYF. In DNA form, the CDR3 reads TGTGCCACCAGTGATAGGGGACTAGCGGGCCCGCCAGATACGCAGTATTTT.